One sample yielded the 21 T cell receptor beta chains listed below, sequenced in a study of blood T cell repertoires in COVID-19. Method: immunoSEQ multiplex PCR; TCRdb's copy keeps in-frame clones and lacks some. Here the sample spans fewer than 200,000 clones, 65% to 90% being singletons. Specimen: peripheral blood. Every receptor here comes from a man in his fifties with active or convalescent COVID-19.

This clone was seen only a few times. V is TRBV5-6 and J is TRBJ2-1, with 9 bases fitting TRBD2. V dropped 4 bases and J dropped 4; count of bases not matched to a gene: 12. The V gene's germline CDR1 is SGHDT and CDR2 YYEEEE. The CDR3 extends over 17 amino acids. The CDR3 sequence is CASSVQRGAYSYNEQFF. CDR3 DNA: TGTGCCAGCAGCGTCCAGCGGGGGGCCTATTCTTACAATGAGCAGTTCTTC. The complete variable domain, with remaining parts taken from reference TRBV5-6 and TRBJ2-1, reads DAGVTQSPTHLIKTRGQQVTLRCSPKSGHDTVSWYQQALGQGPQFIFQYYEEEERQRGNFPDRFSGHQFPNYSSELNVNALLLGDSALYLCASSVQRGAYSYNEQFFGPGTRLTVL.

The V gene is TRBV29-1, the J gene TRBJ1-2; D uncertain. The CDR3 covers 13 residues. Germline V gene data show CDR1 as SQVTM and CDR2 as ANQGSEA. V lost 7 bases and J lost 6, with 18 bases in between. CDR3 loop: CSAPDNLGDGYTF. As DNA, the CDR3 is TGCAGCGCTCCCGACAATCTCGGGGATGGCTACACCTTC.

This chain links TRBV18 with TRBJ1-4; D might be TRBD1 (6 bases). V was trimmed by 0 bases and J by 6 bases, leaving 11 bases between them. This CDR3 region has 15 residues. CDR1 is KGHSH, CDR2 LQKENI, per germline. CDR3 residues: CASSPPRGGDEKLFF. CDR3 DNA: TGTGCCAGCTCACCACCGAGGGGGGGCGATGAAAAACTGTTTTTT.

The chain carries TRBV3-1 (or the pseudogene TRBV3-2) and TRBJ2-2, with 8 positions matching TRBD1. This CDR3 contains 15 residues. V gave up 4 bases and J gave up 4 bases; unmatched junction bases: 5. The germline V gene encodes CDR1 LGHDT and CDR2 YNNKEL (reference sequence). The CDR3 DNA reads TGTGCCAGCAGCCTAAGACAGGGGTCCACCGGGGAGCTGTTTTTT. Encoded protein: CASSLRQGSTGELFF.

The chain joins TRBV2 to TRBJ2-2; the D gene is possibly TRBD2 (6 bases). Deletions cut 6 bases from V and 1 base from J, with 9 bases between. Germline CDR1 is SNHLY and CDR2 is FYNNEI. This CDR3 has 14 amino acids. The CDR3 here is CASRVAENTGELFF. The CDR3 coding sequence is TGTGCCAGCAGGGTAGCGGAGAACACCGGGGAGCTGTTTTTT.

The CDR3 sequence is CATSRVGQGNKLFF. The CDR3 DNA reads TGTGCCACCAGCAGAGTCGGACAGGGGAACAAACTGTTTTTT. The rearrangement joins TRBV15 to TRBJ1-4; TRBD1 aligns across 9 bases. CDR1 LNHNV and CDR2 YYDKDF come from the germline V gene (reference sequence). CDR3 size: 14 residues. The J segment lost 11 bases and the V segment lost 1 base, leaving 5 bases of the junction unmatched.

The V gene is TRBV5-1, the J gene TRBJ2-2, with a tentative D call TRBD2 (5 bases). Germline CDR1 and CDR2: SGHRS and YFSETQ. V lost 0 bases and J 3 bases, leaving 12 bases between the germline ends. The CDR3 is made up of 16 amino acids. In nucleotides, the CDR3 is TGCGCCAGCAGCTTGGTGCGGGCGCGTGACACCGGGGAGCTGTTTTTT. Amino acid sequence: CASSLVRARDTGELFF.

The chain joins TRBV4-1 to TRBJ1-2, with a possible D match to TRBD1 (5 bases). The germline CDR1 and CDR2 sequences are MGHRA and YSYEKL. Trimming took 3 bases from V and 2 from J, leaving 10 bases between them. The CDR3 spans 14 residues. CDR3 nucleotide sequence: TGCGCCAGCAGCCAGCCGACAGACAACTATGGCTACACCTTC. Protein product: CASSQPTDNYGYTF.

The chain combines TRBV27 with TRBJ2-5; possibly TRBD2 for D (6 bases). This CDR3 spans 14 amino acids. V was shortened by 8 bases and J by 5 bases, with 18 bases between the two germline ends. In germline, CDR1 is MNHEY, CDR2 SMNVEV (reference sequence). The CDR3 is CASAGGAGRETQYF. CDR3 nucleotides: TGTGCCAGCGCCGGAGGGGCCGGCCGTGAGACCCAGTACTTC.

The chain uses TRBV6-2 or TRBV6-3 and TRBJ2-5, with 10 bases fitting TRBD2. The CDR3 loop spans 15 amino acids. Trimming cost V 2 bases and J 4 bases; bases outside gene matches: 4. The germline CDR1 and CDR2 sequences are MNHEY and SVGEGT. The DNA of the CDR3 is TGTGCCAGCAGTTACGCTAGCGGGGGAGGAGAGACCCAGTACTTC. It codes for CASSYASGGGETQYF.

The rearrangement links TRBV6-6 to TRBJ1-5; D not resolved. The CDR3 is 15 amino acids. Per germline, CDR1 MNHNY and CDR2 SVGAGI (reference sequence). Trimming removed 0 bases at V and 1 base at J, with 7 bases between. CDR3: CASSYSRVSNQPQHF. CDR3 in DNA: TGTGCCAGCAGTTACTCGAGGGTCAGCAATCAGCCCCAGCATTTT.

CDR3 amino acids: CASSLAVRGGAGSFF. In nucleotides, the CDR3 is TGTGCCAGCAGTTTAGCTGTACGAGGGGGGGCGGGAAGTTTCTTT. The V gene is TRBV28, the J gene TRBJ1-1; tentative D call: TRBD1 (6 bases). V gave up 2 bases and J gave up 13 bases, with 23 bases separating them. CDR1 and CDR2 (germline): MDHEN, SYDVKM. The CDR3 spans 15 residues. The full variable domain, in which reference TRBV28 and TRBJ1-1 provide the parts outside the CDR3, is DVKVTQSSRYLVKRTGEKVFLECVQDMDHENMFWYRQDPGLGLRLIYFSYDVKMKEKGDIPEGYSVSREKKERFSLILESASTNQTSMYLCASSLAVRGGAGSFFGQGTRLTVV.

The genes are TRBV11-2 and TRBJ1-1, with D unresolved. Germline CDR1 and CDR2: SGHAT and FQNNGV. The CDR3 spans 14 residues. V dropped 2 bases and J dropped 0 bases, with 7 bases sitting between them. Written as DNA, the CDR3 is TGTGCCAGCAGCTTATTCTCGTTGAACACTGAAGCTTTCTTT. Its protein is CASSLFSLNTEAFF.

This clone was seen a few times. This rearrangement joins TRBV7-2 to TRBJ1-4; D gene ambiguous. The V end lost 1 base, the J end lost 11 bases, and 14 bases lay between the germline ends. The germline V gene has CDR1 SGHTA and CDR2 FQGNSA. The CDR3 totals 14 residues. In DNA form, the CDR3 reads TGTGCCAGCAGCTTAGGTGGCGGCTCCTGGAAACTGTTTTTT. This translates into CASSLGGGSWKLFF.

The chain employs TRBV5-1 and TRBJ2-1, with D perhaps matching TRBD2 (5 bases). The CDR3 extends over 17 amino acids. The germline V gene has CDR1 SGHRS and CDR2 YFSETQ. V dropped 0 bases and J dropped 7 bases, with 20 bases sitting between them. CDR3 region: CASSLVSGVGVRNEQFF. The DNA for the CDR3 is TGCGCCAGCAGCTTGGTGTCCGGGGTCGGTGTGAGGAATGAGCAGTTCTTC.

This chain joins TRBV14 and TRBJ1-2, with D hard to call. V was clipped by 3 bases and J by 4 bases, with 12 bases between them. Per the germline V gene, CDR1 is SGHDN and CDR2 is FVKESK. CDR3 length: 14 amino acids. The CDR3, as DNA: TGTGCCAGCAGCCACCTACAAGAGGGCTATGGCTACACCTTC. This codes for CASSHLQEGYGYTF.

V usage is TRBV7-2 and J usage is TRBJ1-5, with D tentatively TRBD1 (5 bases). Trimming pared 4 bases from V and 0 bases from J, leaving 10 bases between. CDR1 SGHTA and CDR2 FQGNSA come from the germline V gene. This CDR3 has 15 residues. The CDR3 is CASSSDSLSNQPQHF. In nucleotides, the CDR3 is TGTGCCAGCAGCTCTGACAGCCTTAGCAATCAGCCCCAGCATTTT.

This chain links TRBV19 with TRBJ2-3, with D perhaps TRBD2 (6 bases). The V end was cut by 8 bases, the J end by 3 bases, with 27 bases between. The CDR3 sequence is 18 residues long. Germline V gene lookup returns CDR1 LNHDA and CDR2 SQIVND (reference sequence). The CDR3 reads CASPLSGRWRGETDTQYF. CDR3 in DNA: TGTGCCAGTCCCTTGAGCGGCCGATGGCGGGGTGAAACAGATACGCAGTATTTT.

The chain couples TRBV24-1 to TRBJ1-2; 7 nucleotides agree with TRBD1. With V trimmed by 3 bases and J by 3 bases, 6 bases remained unmatched. Per germline, CDR1 KGHDR and CDR2 SFDVKD. The CDR3 spans 15 residues. The CDR3 sequence is CATSDPNRGDYGYTF. DNA for the CDR3: TGTGCCACCAGTGATCCCAACAGGGGCGACTATGGCTACACCTTC.

The chain recombines TRBV18 with TRBJ1-5, with D tentatively TRBD1 (5 bases). V lost 8 bases, J lost 3 bases, and 17 bases lay in between. The length of the CDR3 is 15 residues. The germline gives CDR1 KGHSH, CDR2 LQKENI. The CDR3 DNA reads as TGTGCCAGCGCGAGAGACAGAAAGGACAATCAGCCCCAGCATTTT. This translates into CASARDRKDNQPQHF.

The chain links TRBV20-1 to TRBJ2-7; D might be TRBD1 (6 bases). This CDR3 has 13 residues. V lost 3 bases, J lost 2 bases, and 11 bases lay in between. The germline CDR1 and CDR2 sequences are DFQATT and SNEGSKA (reference sequence). CDR3 loop: CSASRQVTYEQYF. The CDR3 nucleotides are TGCAGTGCTAGTAGACAGGTGACCTACGAGCAGTACTTC.